This T cell receptor (beta chain) was identified in a study of breast tumors, draining lymph nodes, adjacent tissues. Study-wide results and caveats: Tumor TCR diversity was below lymph nodes but above nontumor tissue. Luminal-like breast cancer showed significantly higher tumor–nontumor repertoire similarity than basal-like. The lymph node origin of tumor T cells was framed as consistent with a hypothesis, not demonstrated. The data were judged consistent with most tumor T cells coming from lymph node and expanding in tumor.

Each CDR3 protein is one row after TCRdb ran MiXCR on the multiplex PCR reads. Among under 150,000 distinct CDR3 sequences listed, approximately 20% were seen once. The lymph nodes were axillary draining lymph nodes from breast cancer patients. This clonotype was counted ten times or more. Its target is not known. The CDR3 runs to 15 residues. Germline V gene data show CDR1 as DFQATT and CDR2 as SNEGSKA (reference sequence). V lost 0 bases to trimming and J lost 5 bases, with 16 bases between them. The chain employs TRBV20-1 and TRBJ1-2; possible D gene TRBD1, 6 bases. The receptor was isolated from a female donor with breast cancer. Some clones in this sample may be carry-over from other donors' samples. Sequenced: axillary lymph node tissue. DNA for the CDR3: TGCAGTGCTAGAGAACCTTGGACAGCTGAATATGGCTACACCTTC. Amino acids: CSAREPWTAEYGYTF.